This TCR beta chain was captured in a study of identical twins. General study points: With abundant cord blood beta clonotypes, insertions were fewer; memory repertoires showed no such pattern.

This clonotype occurred a few times. Its antigen is undetermined. The germline V gene encodes CDR1 SGHTA and CDR2 FQGNSA. The CDR3 totals 15 residues. Trimming removed 5 bases from V and 1 base from J; junction bases left unmatched: 5. Template switching added a universal primer site; cDNA carried unique molecular identifiers. Each CDR3 protein gets one entry after TCRdb re-called the 5' RACE reads with MiXCR. Of more than 200,000 distinct CDR3 sequences listed, around 10% are singletons. The specimen sequenced was memory (CD45RO+) T cells sorted from blood. The origin of this receptor is a woman under 30 in good health. The chain is built from TRBV7-2 and TRBJ2-1; TRBD1 matches 7 bases. Here the CDR3 DNA reads TGTGCCAGCAGCCCGACAGGGTTTTCCTACAATGAGCAGTTCTTC. Its translation: CASSPTGFSYNEQFF.